This entry features one T cell receptor beta chain sequence. Data came from immunoSEQ multiplex PCR; TCRdb stores just in-frame clones and leaves some out. The sample has approximately 50,000 clones, 75% to 90% seen once. This sample stems from a study of blood T cell repertoires in COVID-19. Study at large: Acute and convalescent COVID-19 specimens originated in the United States, Italy and Spain.

Trimming shortened V by 3 bases and J by 3 bases, and 5 bases separated the two germline ends. Germline V CDR1 and CDR2: SQVTM, ANQGSEA. The CDR3 covers 11 residues. The TCR was taken from a man aged 60 to 75 with acute or convalescent COVID-19. J is TRBJ2-5 and V is TRBV29-1; D not resolved. The sample was peripheral blood. The CDR3 region is CSVDPEETQYF. The CDR3 DNA reads TGCAGCGTTGACCCCGAAGAGACCCAGTACTTC. The variable domain in full, completed from reference TRBV29-1 and TRBJ2-5, reads SAVISQKPSRDICQRGTSLTIQCQVDSQVTMMFWYRQQPGQSLTLIATANQGSEATYESGFVIDKFPISRPNLTFSTLTVSNMSPEDSSIYLCSVDPEETQYFGPGTRLLVL.